Many counts were recorded for the clone carrying this T cell receptor beta chain. Its antigen is currently unknown. The data derive from a study of T cells in Graves' hyperthyroidism and ophthalmopathy. Whole-study context: Before any treatment, at initial diagnosis, peripheral blood was collected. Points from the study as a whole: Median prediction lead before ophthalmopathy onset was 5 to 7 months with the model.

Amplified TCR beta CDR3 regions came from RNA transcripts. RT-PCR in the first round (using the HTBI primer set) targeted the TCR CDR3. TCRdb reprocessed the multiplex PCR reads with MiXCR, giving one entry per CDR3 protein. This sample has about 420,000 distinct CDR3 sequences; more than 15% occur once, and the top ten carry roughly 7.4%. Trimming removed 0 bases from V and 2 bases from J; junction bases left unmatched: 9. The CDR3 consists of 16 residues. Per germline, CDR1 DFQATT and CDR2 SNEGSKA (reference sequence). Patients aged 18 to 65 with hyperthyroidism were newly diagnosed, with duration under 2 months. Isolation of PBMCs was performed on about 9.9 ml fresh peripheral blood.

Sequenced input: blood. V is TRBV20-1 and J is TRBJ2-7, with 8 bases matching TRBD2. This receptor was obtained from a woman aged 18 to 35 with Graves' hyperthyroidism. This chain's CDR3 is CSARDLGSGETYEQYF. The DNA of the CDR3 is TGCAGTGCTAGAGATTTGGGTAGCGGGGAGACCTACGAGCAGTACTTC.